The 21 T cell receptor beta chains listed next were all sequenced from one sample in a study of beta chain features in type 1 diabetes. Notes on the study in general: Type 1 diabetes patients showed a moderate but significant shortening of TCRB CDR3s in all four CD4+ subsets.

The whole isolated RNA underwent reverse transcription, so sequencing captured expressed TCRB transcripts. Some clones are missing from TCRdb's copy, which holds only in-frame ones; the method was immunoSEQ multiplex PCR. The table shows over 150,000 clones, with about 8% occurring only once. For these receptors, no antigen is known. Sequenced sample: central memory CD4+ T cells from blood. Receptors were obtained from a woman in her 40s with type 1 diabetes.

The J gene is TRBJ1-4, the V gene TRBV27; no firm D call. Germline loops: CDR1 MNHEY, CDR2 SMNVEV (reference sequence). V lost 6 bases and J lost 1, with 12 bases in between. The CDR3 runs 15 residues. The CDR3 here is CASRETALTNEKLFF. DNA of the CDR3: TGTGCCAGCAGGGAAACAGCTTTAACTAATGAAAAACTGTTTTTT. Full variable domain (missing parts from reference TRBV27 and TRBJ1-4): EAQVTQNPRYLITVTGKKLTVTCSQNMNHEYMSWYRQDPGLGLRQIYYSMNVEVTDKGDVPEGYKVSRKEKRNFPLILESPSPNQTSLYFCASRETALTNEKLFFGSGTQLSVL.

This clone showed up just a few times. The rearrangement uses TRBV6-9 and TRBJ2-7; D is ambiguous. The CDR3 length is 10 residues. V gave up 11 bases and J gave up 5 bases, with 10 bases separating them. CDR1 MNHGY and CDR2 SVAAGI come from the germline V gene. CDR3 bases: TGTGCCGGGCCCATGCACGAGCAGTACTTC. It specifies CAGPMHEQYF.

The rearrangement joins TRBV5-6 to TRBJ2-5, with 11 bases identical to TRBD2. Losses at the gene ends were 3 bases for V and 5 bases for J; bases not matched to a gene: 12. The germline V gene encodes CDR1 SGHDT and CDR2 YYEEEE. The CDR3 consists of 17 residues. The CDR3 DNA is TGTGCCAGCAGCTCGGCCGGGACTAGCGGTCTGGTGGAGACCCAGTACTTC. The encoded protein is CASSSAGTSGLVETQYF.

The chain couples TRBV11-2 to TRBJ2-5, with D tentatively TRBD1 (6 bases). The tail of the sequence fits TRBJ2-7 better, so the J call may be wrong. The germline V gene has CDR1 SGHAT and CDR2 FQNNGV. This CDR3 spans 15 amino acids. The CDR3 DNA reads TGTGCCAGCAACGTCATCCCGGGACATCCAGGCGAGCAGTACTTC. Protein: CASNVIPGHPGEQYF.

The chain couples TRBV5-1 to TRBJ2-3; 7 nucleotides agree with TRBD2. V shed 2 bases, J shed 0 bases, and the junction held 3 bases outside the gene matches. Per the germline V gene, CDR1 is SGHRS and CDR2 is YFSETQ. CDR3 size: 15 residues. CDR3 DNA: TGCGCCAGCAGCTTTAGCGGGCCTAGCACAGATACGCAGTATTTT. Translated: CASSFSGPSTDTQYF.

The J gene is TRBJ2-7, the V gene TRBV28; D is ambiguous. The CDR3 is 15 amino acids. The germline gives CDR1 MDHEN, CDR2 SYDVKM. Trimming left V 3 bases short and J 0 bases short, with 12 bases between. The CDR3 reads CASSLVSLGSYEQYF. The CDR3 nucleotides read TGTGCCAGCAGTTTGGTCAGCCTAGGCTCCTACGAGCAGTACTTC. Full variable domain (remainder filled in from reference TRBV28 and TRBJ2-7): DVKVTQSSRYLVKRTGEKVFLECVQDMDHENMFWYRQDPGLGLRLIYFSYDVKMKEKGDIPEGYSVSREKKERFSLILESASTNQTSMYLCASSLVSLGSYEQYFGPGTRLTVT.

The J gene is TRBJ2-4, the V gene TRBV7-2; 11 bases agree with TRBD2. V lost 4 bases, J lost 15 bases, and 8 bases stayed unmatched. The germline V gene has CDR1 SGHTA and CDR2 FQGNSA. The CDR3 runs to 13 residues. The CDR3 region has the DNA TGTGCCAGCAGCTCTAAGACTAGCGGGGTATTGTACTTC. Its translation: CASSSKTSGVLYF.

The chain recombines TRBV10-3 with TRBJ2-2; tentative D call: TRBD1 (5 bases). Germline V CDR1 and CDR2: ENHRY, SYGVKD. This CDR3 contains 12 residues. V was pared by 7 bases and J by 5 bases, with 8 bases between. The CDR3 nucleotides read TGTGCCATCACGACAGAGACCGGGGAGCTGTTTTTT. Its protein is CAITTETGELFF.

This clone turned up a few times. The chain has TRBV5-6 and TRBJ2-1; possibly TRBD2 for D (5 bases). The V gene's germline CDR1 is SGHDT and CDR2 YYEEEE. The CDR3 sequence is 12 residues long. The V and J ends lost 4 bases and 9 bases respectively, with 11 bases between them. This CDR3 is CASSPFRGEQFF. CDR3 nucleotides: TGTGCCAGCAGCCCATTCCGGGGTGAGCAGTTCTTC.

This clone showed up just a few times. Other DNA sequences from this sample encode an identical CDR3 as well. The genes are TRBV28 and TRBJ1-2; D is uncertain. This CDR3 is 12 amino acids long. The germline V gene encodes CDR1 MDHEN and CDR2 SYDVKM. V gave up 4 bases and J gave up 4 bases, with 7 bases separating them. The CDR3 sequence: CASSSRAYGYTF. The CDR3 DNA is TGTGCCAGCAGTTCTCGAGCCTATGGCTACACCTTC.

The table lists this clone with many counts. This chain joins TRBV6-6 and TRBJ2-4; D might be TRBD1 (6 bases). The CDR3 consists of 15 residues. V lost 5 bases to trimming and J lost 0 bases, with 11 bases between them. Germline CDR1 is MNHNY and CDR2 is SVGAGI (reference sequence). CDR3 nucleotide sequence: TGTGCCAGCAGTCACCAGGGGCAAGCCAAAAACATTCAGTACTTC. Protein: CASSHQGQAKNIQYF.

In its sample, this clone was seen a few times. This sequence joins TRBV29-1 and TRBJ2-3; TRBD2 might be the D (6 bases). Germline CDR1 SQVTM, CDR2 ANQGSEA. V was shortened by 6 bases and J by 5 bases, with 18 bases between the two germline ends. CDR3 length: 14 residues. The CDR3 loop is CSVAGGGYEDTQYF. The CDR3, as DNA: TGCAGCGTCGCTGGGGGAGGTTATGAAGATACGCAGTATTTT.

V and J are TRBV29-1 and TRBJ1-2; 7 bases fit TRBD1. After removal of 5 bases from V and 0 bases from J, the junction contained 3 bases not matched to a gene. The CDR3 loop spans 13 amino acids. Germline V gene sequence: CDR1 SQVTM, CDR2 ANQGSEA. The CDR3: CSVSDRSNYGYTF. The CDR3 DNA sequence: TGCAGCGTTTCGGACAGGTCTAACTATGGCTACACCTTC.

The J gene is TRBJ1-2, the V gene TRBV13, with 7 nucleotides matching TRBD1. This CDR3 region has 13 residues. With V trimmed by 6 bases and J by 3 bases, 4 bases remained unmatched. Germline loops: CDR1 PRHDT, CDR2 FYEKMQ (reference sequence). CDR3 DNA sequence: TGTGCCAGCAGTTCCGGGACAGACTATGGCTACACCTTC. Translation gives CASSSGTDYGYTF. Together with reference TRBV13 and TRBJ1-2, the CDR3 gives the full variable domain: AAGVIQSPRHLIKEKRETATLKCYPIPRHDTVYWYQQGPGQDPQFLISFYEKMQSDKGSIPDRFSAQQFSDYHSELNMSSLELGDSALYFCASSSGTDYGYTFGSGTRLTVV.

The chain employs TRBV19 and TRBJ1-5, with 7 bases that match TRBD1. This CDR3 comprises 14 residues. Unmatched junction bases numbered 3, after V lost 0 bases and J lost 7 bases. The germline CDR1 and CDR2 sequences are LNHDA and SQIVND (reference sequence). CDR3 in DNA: TGTGCCAGTAGTATAGACAGGGGACAGCAGCCCCAGCATTTT. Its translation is CASSIDRGQQPQHF.

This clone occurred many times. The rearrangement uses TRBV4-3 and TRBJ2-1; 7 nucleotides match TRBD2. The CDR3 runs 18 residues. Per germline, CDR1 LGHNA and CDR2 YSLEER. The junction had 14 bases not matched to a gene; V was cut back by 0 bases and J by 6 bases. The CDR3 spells CASSQETTSAAVGNEQFF. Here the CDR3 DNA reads TGCGCCAGCAGCCAAGAGACCACTAGCGCCGCGGTGGGCAATGAGCAGTTCTTC.

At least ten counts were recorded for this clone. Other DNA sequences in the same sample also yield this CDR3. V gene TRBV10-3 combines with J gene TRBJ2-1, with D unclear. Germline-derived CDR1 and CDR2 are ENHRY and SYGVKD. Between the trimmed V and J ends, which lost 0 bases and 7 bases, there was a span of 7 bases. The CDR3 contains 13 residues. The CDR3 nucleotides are TGTGCCATCAGTGAGTCGTCCCGGAATGAGCAGTTCTTC. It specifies CAISESSRNEQFF.

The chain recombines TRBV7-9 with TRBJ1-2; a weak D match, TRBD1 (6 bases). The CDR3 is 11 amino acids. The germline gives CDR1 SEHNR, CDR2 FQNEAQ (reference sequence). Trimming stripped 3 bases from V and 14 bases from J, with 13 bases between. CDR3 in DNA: TGTGCCAGCAGCTTGGACAGTCAGTGTACCTTC. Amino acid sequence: CASSLDSQCTF.

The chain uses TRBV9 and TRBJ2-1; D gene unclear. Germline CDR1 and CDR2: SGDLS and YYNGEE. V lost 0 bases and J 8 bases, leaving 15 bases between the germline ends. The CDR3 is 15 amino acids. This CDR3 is CASSVGATESHEQFF. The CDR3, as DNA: TGTGCCAGCAGCGTAGGCGCCACGGAGAGCCATGAGCAGTTCTTC.

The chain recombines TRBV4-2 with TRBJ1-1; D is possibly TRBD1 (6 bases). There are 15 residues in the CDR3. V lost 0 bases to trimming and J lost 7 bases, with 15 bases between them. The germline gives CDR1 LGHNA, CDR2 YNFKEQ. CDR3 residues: CASSQDSLQGREAFF. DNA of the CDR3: TGTGCCAGCAGCCAAGACTCTTTACAGGGCCGTGAAGCTTTCTTT.

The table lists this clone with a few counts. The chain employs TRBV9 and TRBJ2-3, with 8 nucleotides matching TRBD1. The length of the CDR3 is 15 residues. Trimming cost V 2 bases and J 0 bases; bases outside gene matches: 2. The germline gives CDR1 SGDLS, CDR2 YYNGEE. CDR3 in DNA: TGTGCCAGCAGCGTTCAGGGGGCAAGCACAGATACGCAGTATTTT. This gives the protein CASSVQGASTDTQYF.